This T cell receptor beta chain was recorded in a study of blood T cells in healthy people across ages. This clonotype was detected a few times. Its cognate antigen is unknown. The study's findings and limits: Per million T cells, TCR beta diversity dropped roughly linearly as age increased. The donors' CMV status was not determined, possibly confounding changes in expanded clonotypes. Comparison with aged donors showed that long-lived donors had more naive CD4+ cells and higher diversity.

For the second PCR, which ran for roughly 7 to 11 cycles, a sample-barcoded 5' primer and a J-beta primer mix were used. Sequencing recovered at least 2.5 million CDR3-containing paired-end reads from each sample. TCRdb re-derived calls from the 5' RACE reads in MiXCR, one entry per CDR3 protein. Of about 1.7 million distinct CDR3 sequences in the sample, approximately 28% were seen once. The sample taken for sequencing was blood. The receptor was derived from a woman in her thirties in good health.

The CDR3 DNA reads TGTGCCAGCAGCCAAGATGGCAGGGGTAATTCACCCCTCCACTTT. Protein sequence: CASSQDGRGNSPLHF. V is TRBV14 and J is TRBJ1-6; D perhaps matches TRBD1 (6 bases). The germline V gene has CDR1 SGHDN and CDR2 FVKESK. The CDR3 covers 15 residues. Trimming left V 0 bases short and J 6 bases short, with 9 bases between. The full variable domain, with the rest looked up from reference TRBV14 and TRBJ1-6, is EAGVTQFPSHSVIEKGQTVTLRCDPISGHDNLYWYRRVMGKEIKFLLHFVKESKQDESGMPNNRFLAERTGGTYSTLKVQPAELEDSGVYFCASSQDGRGNSPLHFGNGTRLTVT.